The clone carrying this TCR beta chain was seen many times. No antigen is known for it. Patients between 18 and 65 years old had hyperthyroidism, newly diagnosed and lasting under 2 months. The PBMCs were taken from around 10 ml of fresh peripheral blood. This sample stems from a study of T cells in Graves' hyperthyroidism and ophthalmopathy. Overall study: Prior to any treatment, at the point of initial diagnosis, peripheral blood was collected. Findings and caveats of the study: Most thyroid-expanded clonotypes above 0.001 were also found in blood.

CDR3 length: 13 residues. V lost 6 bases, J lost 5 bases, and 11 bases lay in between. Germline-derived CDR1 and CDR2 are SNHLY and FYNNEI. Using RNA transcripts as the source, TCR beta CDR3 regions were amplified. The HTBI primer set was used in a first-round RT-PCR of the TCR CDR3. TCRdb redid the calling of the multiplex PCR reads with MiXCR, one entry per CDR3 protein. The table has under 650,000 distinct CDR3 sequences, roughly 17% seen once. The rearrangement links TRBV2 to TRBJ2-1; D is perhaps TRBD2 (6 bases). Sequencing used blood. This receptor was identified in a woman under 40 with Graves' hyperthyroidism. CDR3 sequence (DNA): TGTGCCAGCAGCGGGAGCATCCACAATGAGCAGTTCTTC. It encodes CASSGSIHNEQFF.